Sequencing of this T cell receptor (beta chain) was carried out in a study of CD8+ T cells in alopecia areata. Notes on the study in general: Many of the expanded lesional clones endured in scalp and blood while on tofacitinib. Tofacitinib significantly lowered scalp clonality and expanded CD8+ clones among the top 100. Sequence data from scalp samples additionally include resident alphabeta T cells of normal skin.

Treatment indicated: oral pan-JAK inhibitor, 5-10 mg twice daily. Sequencing templates came from extracted RNA that was reverse transcribed into cDNA. Only in-frame clones appear in the TCRdb table, and some are missing; sequencing was by immunoSEQ multiplex PCR. Among approximately 140,000 clones listed, 65% to 90% were seen once. Germline loops: CDR1 MNHEY, CDR2 SMNVEV (reference sequence). V lost 3 bases, J lost 1 base, and 7 bases stayed unmatched. This CDR3 has 16 residues. Worth noting for this clone: As yet, its antigen is unknown. At the DNA level, this CDR3 is encoded by other sequences in the same sample as well.

This rearrangement joins TRBV27 to TRBJ2-5; 8 bases agree with TRBD2. The TCR originated in a human donor with alopecia areata. This sample comprised CD8+ T cells sorted from blood, obtained at week 4, from a patient treated with tofacitinib. The CDR3 DNA is TGTGCCAGCAGTTTGAAAGGGGCGGGGGGCCAAGAGACCCAGTACTTC. Translating gives CASSLKGAGGQETQYF.